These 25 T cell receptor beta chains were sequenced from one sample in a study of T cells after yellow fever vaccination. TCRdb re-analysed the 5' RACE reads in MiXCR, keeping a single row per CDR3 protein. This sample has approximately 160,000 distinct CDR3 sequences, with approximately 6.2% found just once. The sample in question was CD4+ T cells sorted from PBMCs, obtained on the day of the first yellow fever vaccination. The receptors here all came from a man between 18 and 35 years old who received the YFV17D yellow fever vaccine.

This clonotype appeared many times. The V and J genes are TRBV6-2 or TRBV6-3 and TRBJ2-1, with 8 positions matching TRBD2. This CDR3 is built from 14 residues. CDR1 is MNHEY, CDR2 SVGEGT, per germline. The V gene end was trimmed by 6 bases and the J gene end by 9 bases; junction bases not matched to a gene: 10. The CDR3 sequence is CASRKTGGPGEQFF. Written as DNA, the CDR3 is TGTGCCAGCAGAAAAACGGGGGGGCCGGGTGAGCAGTTCTTC.

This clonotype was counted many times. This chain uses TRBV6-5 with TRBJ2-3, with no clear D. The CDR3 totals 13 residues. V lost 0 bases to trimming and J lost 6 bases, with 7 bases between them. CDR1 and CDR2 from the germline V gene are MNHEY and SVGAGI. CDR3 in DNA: TGTGCCAGCAGTTACTCGTCCGGTGATACGCAGTATTTT. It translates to CASSYSSGDTQYF.

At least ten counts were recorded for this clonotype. CDR3 amino acids: CASSPDRVTGNTIYF. CDR3 nucleotide sequence: TGTGCCAGCAGCCCAGACAGAGTCACTGGAAACACCATATATTTT. V gene TRBV7-6 combines with J gene TRBJ1-3; possibly TRBD1 for D (5 bases). The CDR3 covers 15 residues. The germline CDR1 and CDR2 sequences are SGHVS and FNYEAQ. The ends were cut back, 5 bases at V and 2 bases at J, with 13 bases in the middle.

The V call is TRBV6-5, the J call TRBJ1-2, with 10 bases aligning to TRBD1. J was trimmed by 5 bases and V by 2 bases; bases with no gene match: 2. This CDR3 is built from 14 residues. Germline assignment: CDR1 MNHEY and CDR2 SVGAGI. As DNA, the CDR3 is TGTGCCAGCAGTTACGACAGGGGGCTGTATGGCTACACCTTC. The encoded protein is CASSYDRGLYGYTF.

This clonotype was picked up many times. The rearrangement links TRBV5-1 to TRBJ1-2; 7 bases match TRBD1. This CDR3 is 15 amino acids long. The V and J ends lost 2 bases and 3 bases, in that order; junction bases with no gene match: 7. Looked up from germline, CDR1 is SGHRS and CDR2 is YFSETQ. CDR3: CASSFQTGSDYGYTF. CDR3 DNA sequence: TGCGCCAGCAGCTTCCAGACAGGGAGCGACTATGGCTACACCTTC.

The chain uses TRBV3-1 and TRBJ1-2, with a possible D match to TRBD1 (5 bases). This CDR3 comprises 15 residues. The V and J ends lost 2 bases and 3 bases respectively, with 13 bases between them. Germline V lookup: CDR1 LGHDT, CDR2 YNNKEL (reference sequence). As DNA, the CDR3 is TGTGCCAGCAGCCAAAGGGGACCGGGAGACTATGGCTACACCTTC. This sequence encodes CASSQRGPGDYGYTF. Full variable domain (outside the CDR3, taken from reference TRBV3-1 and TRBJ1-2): DTAVSQTPKYLVTQMGNDKSIKCEQNLGHDTMYWYKQDSKKFLKIMFSYNNKELIINETVPNRFSPKSPDKAHLNLHINSLELGDSAVYFCASSQRGPGDYGYTFGSGTRLTVV.

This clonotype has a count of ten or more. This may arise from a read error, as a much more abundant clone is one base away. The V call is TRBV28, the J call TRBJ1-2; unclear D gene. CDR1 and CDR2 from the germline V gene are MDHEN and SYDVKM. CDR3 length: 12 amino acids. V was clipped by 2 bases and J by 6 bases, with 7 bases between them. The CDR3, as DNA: TGTGCCAGCAGTTTAGGGAACCATGGCTACACCTTC. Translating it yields CASSLGNHGYTF.

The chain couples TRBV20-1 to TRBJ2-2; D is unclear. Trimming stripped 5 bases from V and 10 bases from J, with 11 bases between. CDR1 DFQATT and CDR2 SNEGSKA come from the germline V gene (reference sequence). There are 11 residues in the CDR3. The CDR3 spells CSAGTYQELFF. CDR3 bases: TGCAGTGCTGGAACGTACCAGGAGCTGTTTTTT.

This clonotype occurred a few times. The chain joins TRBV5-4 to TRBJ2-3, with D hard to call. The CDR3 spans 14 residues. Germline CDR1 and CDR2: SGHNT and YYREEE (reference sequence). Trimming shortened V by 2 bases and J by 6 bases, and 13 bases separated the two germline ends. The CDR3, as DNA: TGTGCCAGCAGCTTATCGAAAGGTTTGGATACGCAGTATTTT. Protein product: CASSLSKGLDTQYF.

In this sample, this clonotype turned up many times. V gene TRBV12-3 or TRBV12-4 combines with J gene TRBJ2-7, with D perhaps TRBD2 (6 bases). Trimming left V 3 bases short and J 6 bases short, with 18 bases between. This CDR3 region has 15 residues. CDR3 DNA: TGTGCCAGCAGTTTTAGACGGGCCGGGGGAGCCGAGCAGTACTTC. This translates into CASSFRRAGGAEQYF.

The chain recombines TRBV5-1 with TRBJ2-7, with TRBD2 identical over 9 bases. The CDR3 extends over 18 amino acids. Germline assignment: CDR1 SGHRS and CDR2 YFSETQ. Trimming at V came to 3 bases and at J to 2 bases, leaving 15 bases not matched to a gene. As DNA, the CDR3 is TGCGCCAGCAGCTCCAGGCGTTTGTTAGCGGGGGAGACCTACGAGCAGTACTTC. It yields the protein CASSSRRLLAGETYEQYF.

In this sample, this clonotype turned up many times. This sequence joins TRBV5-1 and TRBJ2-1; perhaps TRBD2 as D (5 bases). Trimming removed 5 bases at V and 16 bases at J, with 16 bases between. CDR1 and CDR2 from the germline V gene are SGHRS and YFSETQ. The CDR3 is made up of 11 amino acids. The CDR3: CASRTGVEYFF. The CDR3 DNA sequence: TGCGCCAGCAGAACCGGGGTAGAGTATTTCTTC.

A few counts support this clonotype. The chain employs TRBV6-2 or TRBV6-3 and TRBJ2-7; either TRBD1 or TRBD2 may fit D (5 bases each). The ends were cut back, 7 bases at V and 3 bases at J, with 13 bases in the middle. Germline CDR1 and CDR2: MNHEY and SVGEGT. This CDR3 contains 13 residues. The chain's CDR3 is CASTWGTDYEQYF. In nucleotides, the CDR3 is TGTGCCAGCACGTGGGGGACGGACTACGAGCAGTACTTC.

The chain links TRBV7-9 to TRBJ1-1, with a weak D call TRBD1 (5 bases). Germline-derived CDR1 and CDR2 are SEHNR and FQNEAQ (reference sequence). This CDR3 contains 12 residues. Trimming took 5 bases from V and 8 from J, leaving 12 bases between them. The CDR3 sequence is CASSRYDSEAFF. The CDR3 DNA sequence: TGTGCCAGCAGCCGATATGACAGCGAAGCTTTCTTT.

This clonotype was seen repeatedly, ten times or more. The CDR3 DNA reads TGTGCCAGCAGCCCCTTGGGGAGACTCGGCGGGACTGAAGCTTTCTTT. Amino acids: CASSPLGRLGGTEAFF. The chain joins TRBV7-8 to TRBJ1-1, with unresolved D. This CDR3 spans 16 amino acids. Germline V lookup: CDR1 SGHVS, CDR2 FQNEAQ. Between the trimmed V and J ends, which lost 5 bases and 5 bases, there was a span of 21 bases.

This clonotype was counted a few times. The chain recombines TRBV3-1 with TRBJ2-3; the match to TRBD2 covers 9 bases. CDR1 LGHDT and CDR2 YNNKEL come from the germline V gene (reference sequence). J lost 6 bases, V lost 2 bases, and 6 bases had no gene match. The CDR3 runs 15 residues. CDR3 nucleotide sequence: TGTGCCAGCAGCCAATTTAGCGGGGGAAGGGATACGCAGTATTTT. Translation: CASSQFSGGRDTQYF.

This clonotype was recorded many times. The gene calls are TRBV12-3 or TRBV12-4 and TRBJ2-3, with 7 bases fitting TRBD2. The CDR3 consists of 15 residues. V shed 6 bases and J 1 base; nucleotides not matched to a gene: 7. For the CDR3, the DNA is TGTGCCAGCAGCTCAAGTGCGGGGGGCACAGATACGCAGTATTTT. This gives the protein CASSSSAGGTDTQYF.

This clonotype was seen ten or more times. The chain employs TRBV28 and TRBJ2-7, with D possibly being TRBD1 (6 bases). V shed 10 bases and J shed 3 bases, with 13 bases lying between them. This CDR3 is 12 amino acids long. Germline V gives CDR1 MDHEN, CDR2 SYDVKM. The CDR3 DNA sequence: TGTGCCACCCTGGGGGACAACTACGAGCAGTACGTC. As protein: CATLGDNYEQYV.

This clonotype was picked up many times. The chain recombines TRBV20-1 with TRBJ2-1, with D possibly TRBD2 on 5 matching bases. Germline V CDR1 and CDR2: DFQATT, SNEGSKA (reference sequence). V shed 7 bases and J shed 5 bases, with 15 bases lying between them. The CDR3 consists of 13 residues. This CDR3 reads CSGLGLFHNEQFF. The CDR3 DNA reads TGCAGTGGACTTGGACTTTTCCACAATGAGCAGTTCTTC.

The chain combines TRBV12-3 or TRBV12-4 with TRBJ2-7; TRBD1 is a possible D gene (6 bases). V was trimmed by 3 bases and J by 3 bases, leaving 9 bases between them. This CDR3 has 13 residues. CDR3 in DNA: TGTGCCAGCAGTTTGGCCAGGGGCTACGAGCAGTACTTC. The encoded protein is CASSLARGYEQYF.

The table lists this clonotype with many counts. The CDR3 nucleotides read TGTGCCAGCAGCTTACAGGGGAGGGTCTCCTACAATGAGCAGTTCTTC. Amino acid sequence: CASSLQGRVSYNEQFF. This chain connects TRBV7-2 to TRBJ2-1; a weak D match, TRBD2 (7 bases). Deletions cut 2 bases from V and 0 bases from J, with 11 bases between. The CDR3 spans 16 residues. The germline CDR1 and CDR2 sequences are SGHTA and FQGNSA. Together with reference TRBV7-2 and TRBJ2-1, the CDR3 gives the full variable domain: GAGVSQSPSNKVTEKGKDVELRCDPISGHTALYWYRQSLGQGLEFLIYFQGNSAPDKSGLPSDRFSAERTGGSVSTLTIQRTQQEDSAVYLCASSLQGRVSYNEQFFGPGTRLTVL.

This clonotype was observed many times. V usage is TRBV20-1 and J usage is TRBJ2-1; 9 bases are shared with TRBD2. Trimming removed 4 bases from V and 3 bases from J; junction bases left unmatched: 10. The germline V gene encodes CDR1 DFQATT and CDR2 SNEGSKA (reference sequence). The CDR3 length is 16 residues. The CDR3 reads CSAKNSGGGGYNEQFF. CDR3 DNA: TGCAGTGCTAAAAATTCCGGCGGGGGGGGCTACAATGAGCAGTTCTTC.

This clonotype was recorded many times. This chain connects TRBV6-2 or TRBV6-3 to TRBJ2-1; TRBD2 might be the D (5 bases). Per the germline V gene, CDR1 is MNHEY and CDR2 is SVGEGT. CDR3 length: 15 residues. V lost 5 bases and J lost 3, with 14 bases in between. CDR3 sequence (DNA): TGTGCCAGCAGTGGACTGTACCCCCACTACAATGAGCAGTTCTTC. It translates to CASSGLYPHYNEQFF.

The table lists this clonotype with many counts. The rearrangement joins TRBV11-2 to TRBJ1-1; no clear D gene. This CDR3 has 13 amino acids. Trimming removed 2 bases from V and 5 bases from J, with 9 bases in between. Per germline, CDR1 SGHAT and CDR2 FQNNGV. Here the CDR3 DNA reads TGTGCCAGCAGCTTACTAGGTGATACTGAAGCTTTCTTT. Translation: CASSLLGDTEAFF.

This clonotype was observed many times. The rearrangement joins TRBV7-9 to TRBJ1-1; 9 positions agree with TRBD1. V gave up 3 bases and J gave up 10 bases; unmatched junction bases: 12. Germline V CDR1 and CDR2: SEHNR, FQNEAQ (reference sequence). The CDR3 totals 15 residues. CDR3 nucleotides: TGTGCCAGCAGCTTTTTCCTGACAGGGGGATCTGGAGCTTTCTTT. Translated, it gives CASSFFLTGGSGAFF.